A single sample is the source of the 20 T cell receptor beta chains below, sequenced in a study of T cell clonality in common variable immunodeficiency. Sequenced by immunoSEQ multiplex PCR; TCRdb stores in-frame clones only, minus some. The sample's table shows around 8,000 clones. Their target antigens are unknown. General study findings and limits: Reportedly, TCR beta sequences from common variable immunodeficiency showed fewer deletions and N-nucleotide insertions.

Sequenced material: peripheral blood mononuclear cells. The receptors stem from a human donor with common variable immunodeficiency.

The CDR3 sequence is CASSRDRGLGNNEQFF. The part of the CDR3 DNA that was read is TGTGCCAGTAGTAGGGACAGGGGGCTCGGGAACAATGAG. The chain uses TRBV19 and TRBJ2-1; 12 bases align to TRBD1. The read terminates 3 residues ahead of where the CDR3 ends, so the germline J gene completes it. CDR3 length: 16 residues. Germline V lookup: CDR1 LNHDA, CDR2 SQIVND (reference sequence). The junction had 6 bases not matched to a gene; V was cut back by 4 bases and J by 5 bases.

In terms of frequency, this clone is medium-sized. The sequenced fragment ends 3 residues before the CDR3 boundary, so the rest is inferred from the germline J gene. The chain joins TRBV30 to TRBJ1-5; 9 bases are a match to TRBD1. Trimming took 3 bases from V and 4 from J; bases not matched to a gene: 7. CDR1 and CDR2 from the germline V gene are GTSNPN and SVGIG (reference sequence). CDR3 length: 15 residues. The CDR3 region is CAWRGSGQGNQPQHF. CDR3 bases read: TGTGCCTGGAGGGGGTCGGGACAGGGAAATCAGCCC.

A word on this clone: The CDR3 goes on 3 residues after the read ends, and that part is filled in from the germline J gene. The chain recombines TRBV5-1 with TRBJ2-7, with D possibly being TRBD1 or TRBD2 (5 bases each). The CDR3 sequence is 15 residues long. V shed 0 bases and J shed 0 bases, with 10 bases lying between them. CDR1 and CDR2 (germline): SGHRS, YFSETQ. Here the CDR3 reads CASSLVSGSSYEQYF. The CDR3 DNA, read in part, is TGCGCCAGCAGCTTGGTATCAGGGAGCTCCTACGAG.

This clone is called medium-sized based on its frequency. Read sequence stops 3 residues before the CDR3 end, and the germline J gene provides the missing end. The genes are TRBV20-1 and TRBJ1-5; D possibly corresponds to TRBD1 (5 bases). From germline, CDR1 is DFQATT and CDR2 SNEGSKA (reference sequence). The CDR3 totals 14 residues. With 6 bases removed from V and 4 bases from J, the gap between germline ends came to 16 bases. The chain's CDR3 is CSAEKAQGNQPQHF. Incomplete CDR3 DNA: TGCAGTGCCGAGAAGGCTCAGGGAAATCAGCCC.

For this clone: Coverage ceases 3 residues before the CDR3 finishes, and the germline J gene fills in the end. The gene calls are TRBV6-1 and TRBJ1-6; 10 nucleotides line up with TRBD1. The CDR3 is 14 residues long. Trimming at V came to 4 bases and at J to 10 bases, leaving 4 bases not matched to a gene. Germline CDR1 is MNHNS and CDR2 is SASEGT. CDR3 DNA, as far as it was read: TGTGCCAGCAGTGTAGACAGGGGGCAATCACCC. It translates to CASSVDRGQSP. The full CDR3 reads CASSVDRGQSPLHF.

CDR3: CASSPTGVLADEKLFF. The covered CDR3 bases are TGTGCCAGTAGCCCGACAGGGGTTCTCGCGGATGAAAAA. This chain joins TRBV19 and TRBJ1-4, with 8 bases aligning to TRBD1. The read terminates 3 residues ahead of where the CDR3 ends, so the germline J gene completes it. Germline CDR1 and CDR2: LNHDA and SQIVND (reference sequence). V shed 6 bases, J shed 6 bases, and the junction held 12 bases outside the gene matches. There are 16 residues in the CDR3.

As for this clone: The observed sequence ends 3 residues before the CDR3 terminus, with the missing tail filled in from the germline J gene. This chain links TRBV18 with TRBJ2-7; D may be TRBD2 (5 bases). This CDR3 region has 15 residues. Germline CDR1 is KGHSH and CDR2 is LQKENI. V dropped 1 base and J dropped 0 bases, with 10 bases sitting between them. The CDR3 protein is CASSPQRRSSYEQYF. Partial CDR3 DNA: TGTGCCAGCTCACCACAGCGGAGAAGCTCCTACGAG.

Note on this clone: Read data end 3 residues before the CDR3 end; the end is taken from the germline J gene. The chain uses TRBV7-2 and TRBJ2-1; 7 nucleotides match TRBD2. In germline, CDR1 is SGHTA, CDR2 FQGNSA. Losses at the gene ends were 3 bases for V and 3 bases for J; bases not matched to a gene: 5. CDR3 length: 15 amino acids. The CDR3 here is CASSFTSGNYNEQFF. The CDR3 bases that were read are TGTGCCAGCAGCTTTACCAGCGGGAACTACAATGAG. Drawing the rest from reference TRBV7-2 and TRBJ2-1, the complete variable domain is GAGVSQSPSNKVTEKGKDVELRCDPISGHTALYWYRQSLGQGLEFLIYFQGNSAPDKSGLPSDRFSAERTGGSVSTLTIQRTQQEDSAVYLCASSFTSGNYNEQFFGPGTRLTVL.

Its frequency marks this clone as medium-sized. The CDR3 goes on 3 residues after the read ends, and that part is filled in from the germline J gene. V gene TRBV27 combines with J gene TRBJ1-6, with D possibly TRBD1 on 5 matching bases. Germline CDR1 reads MNHEY; CDR2 reads SMNVEV (reference sequence). The CDR3 is 15 amino acids. Trimming removed 9 bases from V and 0 bases from J, with 12 bases in between. The CDR3 sequence is CASCQGHSYNSPLHF. The part of the CDR3 DNA that was read is TGTGCCAGTTGTCAGGGTCACTCCTATAATTCACCC.

Note on this clone: The read terminates 3 residues ahead of where the CDR3 ends, so the germline J gene completes it. The J gene is TRBJ2-5, the V gene TRBV7-9, with 8 bases matching TRBD1. Per the germline V gene, CDR1 is SEHNR and CDR2 is FQNEAQ (reference sequence). The CDR3 totals 13 residues. Germline trimming cut 4 bases from V and 5 bases from J; bases unmatched to any gene: 3. The covered CDR3 bases are TGTGCCAGCAGCTCCAGGGGGCCGGAGACC. This encodes CASSSRGPET. The CDR3 in full is CASSSRGPETQYF.

About this clone itself: The read stops 3 residues short of the end of the CDR3; the missing end is completed from the germline J gene. The chain combines TRBV19 with TRBJ2-3, with 10 bases that match TRBD2. Germline V gene lookup returns CDR1 LNHDA and CDR2 SQIVND (reference sequence). V dropped 4 bases and J dropped 0; count of bases not matched to a gene: 4. This CDR3 has 16 residues. Incomplete CDR3 DNA: TGTGCCAGTAGTACAATGACTAGCGGGAGCACAGATACG. Protein: CASSTMTSGSTDT. The complete CDR3 reads CASSTMTSGSTDTQYF.

The CDR3 spells CASSAQGGLGNEQYF. The sequenced CDR3 bases are TGTGCCAGCAGCGCCCAAGGGGGATTAGGAAACGAG. The chain recombines TRBV7-3 with TRBJ2-7; D is perhaps TRBD1 (6 bases). Read coverage stops 3 residues before the CDR3 terminus; the germline J gene supplies the remainder. V was trimmed by 5 bases and J by 5 bases, leaving 19 bases between them. There are 15 residues in the CDR3. Germline V gene data show CDR1 as SGHTA and CDR2 as FQGTGA. Full variable domain (missing parts from reference TRBV7-3 and TRBJ2-7): GAGVSQTPSNKVTEKGKYVELRCDPISGHTALYWYRQSLGQGPEFLIYFQGTGAADDSGLPNDRFFAVRPEGSVSTLKIQRTERGDSAVYLCASSAQGGLGNEQYFGPGTRLTVT.

Comment on this clone: The sequence runs out 3 residues before the end of the CDR3; the remainder is reconstructed from the germline J gene. V gene TRBV2 combines with J gene TRBJ2-5; 9 positions agree with TRBD1. J lost 7 bases, V lost 2 bases, and 5 bases had no gene match. This CDR3 comprises 14 residues. The germline CDR1 and CDR2 sequences are SNHLY and FYNNEI. The sequenced CDR3 bases are TGTGCCAGCAGTGAATGGGACAGGGAGGGGACC. It encodes CASSEWDREGT. The full CDR3 sequence reads CASSEWDREGTQYF.

The DNA read from the CDR3 is TGTGCCAGCAGCACAATCCGGGACAGGGATCAAGAGACC. Its protein product is CASSTIRDRDQET. The full-length CDR3 reads as CASSTIRDRDQETQYF. The chain links TRBV7-8 to TRBJ2-5, with 9 nucleotides matching TRBD1. The read terminates 3 residues ahead of where the CDR3 ends, so the germline J gene completes it. Germline CDR1 reads SGHVS; CDR2 reads FQNEAQ. The CDR3 covers 16 residues. V was clipped by 5 bases and J by 2 bases; unmatched bases: 9.

Points on this clone: Read coverage stops 3 residues before the CDR3 terminus; the germline J gene supplies the remainder. The V gene is TRBV19, the J gene TRBJ1-6; 7 bases match TRBD1. CDR3 length: 15 residues. Trimming removed 0 bases from V and 6 bases from J; junction bases left unmatched: 2. Germline lookup yields CDR1 LNHDA and CDR2 SQIVND (reference sequence). The CDR3 protein is CASSIDYRGNSPLHF. Incomplete CDR3 DNA: TGTGCCAGTAGTATAGATTACAGGGGTAATTCACCC.

Regarding this clone: The read ends 3 residues shy of where the CDR3 ends; the end is completed using the germline J gene. The gene calls are TRBV19 and TRBJ2-3, with 9 bases fitting TRBD2. The CDR3 length is 17 residues. Trimming took 1 base from V and 6 from J; bases not matched to a gene: 11. CDR1 and CDR2 (germline): LNHDA, SQIVND (reference sequence). The CDR3: CASSIVTGSGSADTQYF. The CDR3 DNA, read in part, is TGTGCCAGTAGTATAGTAACGGGTAGCGGGAGCGCGGATACG.

Turning to this clone: The read ends 3 residues early relative to the CDR3; the germline J gene fills the gap. The chain couples TRBV7-9 to TRBJ2-1; D possibly corresponds to TRBD1 (6 bases). From germline, CDR1 is SEHNR and CDR2 FQNEAQ (reference sequence). Trimming took 7 bases from V and 4 from J, leaving 14 bases between them. This CDR3 has 14 amino acids. CDR3 amino acids: CASIDRIIYNEQFF. The CDR3 DNA, read in part, is TGTGCCAGCATCGACAGGATAATTTACAATGAG.

In regard to this clone: Read sequence stops 3 residues before the CDR3 end, and the germline J gene provides the missing end. The chain links TRBV18 to TRBJ1-2, with 12 bases aligning to TRBD1. The V gene end was trimmed by 6 bases and the J gene end by 3 bases; junction bases not matched to a gene: 5. Germline assignment: CDR1 KGHSH and CDR2 LQKENI. The CDR3 extends over 15 amino acids. The CDR3 loop is CASSGTGGIDYGYTF. The CDR3 DNA, read in part, is TGTGCCAGCTCTGGGACAGGGGGCATAGACTATGGC.

Notes on this clone: The read ends 3 residues early relative to the CDR3; the germline J gene fills the gap. J is TRBJ1-1 and V is TRBV5-6, with D hard to call. V was pared by 6 bases and J by 1 base, with 4 bases between. The germline V gene encodes CDR1 SGHDT and CDR2 YYEEEE. The CDR3 has 11 amino acids. The CDR3 reads CASTRNTEAFF. Partial CDR3 DNA: TGTGCCAGCACGCGGAACACTGAA.

Remarks on this clone: Read sequence stops 3 residues before the CDR3 end, and the germline J gene provides the missing end. The chain carries TRBV19 and TRBJ1-6, with a weak D call TRBD1 (5 bases). Germline CDR1 and CDR2: LNHDA and SQIVND (reference sequence). The ends were cut back, 3 bases at V and 6 bases at J, with 9 bases in the middle. The CDR3 has 14 amino acids. Here the CDR3 reads CASSIRGGNSPLHF. CDR3 DNA, as far as it was read: TGTGCCAGTAGTATCCGGGGGGGTAATTCACCC.